This T cell receptor beta chain was sequenced for a study of blood T cell repertoires in COVID-19. As for the study in general: Samples of COVID-19 (acute and convalescent) were obtained from the United States, Italy and Spain.

Method: immunoSEQ multiplex PCR; TCRdb's copy keeps in-frame clones and lacks some. Of over 200,000 clones in the sample, around four fifths are singletons; the top ten hold roughly 5%. The CDR3 is 17 amino acids. Material: peripheral blood. The receptor comes from an elderly man with acute or convalescent COVID-19. The genes are TRBV21-1 and TRBJ2-3; no DNA check was done on the table's D call, TRBD1. TRBV21-1 is classified as a pseudogene. CDR3 DNA sequence: TGTGCCACCGCCACCTTCGAGGGACATTACTCGACAGATACGCAGTATTTT. Protein: CATATFEGHYSTDTQYF.